Below are 16 T cell receptor beta chains sequenced from a single sample in a study of cytomegalovirus exposure and HLA in healthy donors. Researchers ran the PCR with 60 Vbeta and 13 Jbeta primers. Libraries were prepared by immunoSEQ multiplex PCR; TCRdb keeps only in-frame clonotypes and omits some of them. This table holds about 200,000 clones, approximately 86% found once. Sequencing was carried out using PBMCs. The receptors here all came from a woman aged 18-29 years in good health and CMV-seronegative.

The V call is TRBV11-3, the J call TRBJ2-1; 15 bases match TRBD2. The V segment lost 5 bases and the J segment 4 bases; nucleotides outside the gene matches: 6. This CDR3 has 17 amino acids. Germline V gene sequence: CDR1 SGHNT, CDR2 YENEEA. CDR3 nucleotide sequence: TGTGCCAGCAGCACAGGACTAGCGGGGGGGGTATACAATGAGCAGTTCTTC. Its protein is CASSTGLAGGVYNEQFF.

This clone was seen once. J is TRBJ2-3 and V is TRBV4-1; 10 nucleotides agree with TRBD2. The CDR3 contains 18 residues. V was clipped by 2 bases and J by 3 bases; unmatched bases: 11. CDR1 is MGHRA and CDR2 is YSYEKL in the germline V gene. In DNA form, the CDR3 reads TGCGCCAGCAGCCAACCCCCGGCTAGCGGGAGAGGGACAGATACGCAGTATTTT. Amino acid sequence: CASSQPPASGRGTDTQYF.

The V gene is TRBV18, the J gene TRBJ1-4, with 7 bases lining up with TRBD1. The CDR3 totals 13 residues. In germline, CDR1 is KGHSH, CDR2 LQKENI. J gave up 15 bases and V 3 bases, and 10 bases lay outside the gene matches. The CDR3 coding sequence is TGTGCCAGCTCACCCGAAGAAAACAGGGGATTGTTTTTT. Translated, it gives CASSPEENRGLFF.

This chain connects TRBV5-4 to TRBJ2-2, with TRBD2 matching 11 bases. The V gene's germline CDR1 is SGHNT and CDR2 YYREEE (reference sequence). This CDR3 is 19 amino acids long. V was pared by 0 bases and J by 0 bases, with 7 bases of the junction left unmatched. The CDR3 here is CASSLDSGTSGANTGELFF. CDR3 DNA: TGTGCCAGCAGCTTGGACTCCGGGACTAGCGGAGCGAACACCGGGGAGCTGTTTTTT.

The chain is built from TRBV25-1 and TRBJ1-1, with unresolved D. V gave up 3 bases and J gave up 5 bases, with 10 bases separating them. CDR3 size: 13 residues. Per germline, CDR1 MGHDK and CDR2 SYGVNS. CDR3 in DNA: TGTGCCAGCAGTGAGTCTGCGTGGACTGAAGCTTTCTTT. As protein: CASSESAWTEAFF.

The chain combines TRBV7-2 with TRBJ1-1; weak D call: TRBD1 (6 bases). V gave up 4 bases and J gave up 5 bases, with 20 bases separating them. The CDR3 runs to 16 residues. Germline V CDR1 and CDR2: SGHTA, FQGNSA. CDR3 in amino acids: CASSSRRGGAETEAFF. In DNA form, the CDR3 reads TGTGCCAGCAGCTCCCGGAGGGGGGGCGCAGAAACTGAAGCTTTCTTT. The full variable domain, its missing parts supplied by reference TRBV7-2 and TRBJ1-1, is GAGVSQSPSNKVTEKGKDVELRCDPISGHTALYWYRQSLGQGLEFLIYFQGNSAPDKSGLPSDRFSAERTGGSVSTLTIQRTQQEDSAVYLCASSSRRGGAETEAFFGQGTRLTVV.

This rearrangement joins TRBV19 to TRBJ1-5; D remains unclear. In germline, CDR1 is LNHDA, CDR2 SQIVND (reference sequence). The CDR3 is 16 amino acids. The V end was cut by 5 bases, the J end by 2 bases, with 16 bases between. For the CDR3, the DNA is TGTGCCAGTAGTCCCAGAAGAGGGAATGGCAATCAGCCCCAGCATTTT. Encoded protein: CASSPRRGNGNQPQHF.

The CDR3 DNA reads TGTGCCAGCAGCCCGGATGGTAGCGGGGACACAGATACGCAGTATTTT. This sequence encodes CASSPDGSGDTDTQYF. The chain carries TRBV28 and TRBJ2-3; 8 bases line up with TRBD2. Germline CDR1 and CDR2: MDHEN and SYDVKM. Trimming removed 6 bases from V and 2 bases from J; junction bases left unmatched: 10. The CDR3 loop spans 16 amino acids.

V usage is TRBV30 and J usage is TRBJ2-2; D not certain. The CDR3 has 16 amino acids. Looked up from germline, CDR1 is GTSNPN and CDR2 is SVGIG (reference sequence). V shed 0 bases and J shed 1 base, with 12 bases lying between them. CDR3 coding DNA: TGTGCCTGGAGTGTCGGTACTACAATGAACACCGGGGAGCTGTTTTTT. Translating it yields CAWSVGTTMNTGELFF.

The chain uses TRBV7-9 and TRBJ1-5; D remains unclear. Per germline, CDR1 SEHNR and CDR2 FQNEAQ (reference sequence). Deletions cut 5 bases from V and 2 bases from J, with 19 bases between. This CDR3 has 17 residues. CDR3 nucleotide sequence: TGTGCCAGCAGCCGATCAGGCAGTGCCGGCGGCAATCAGCCCCAGCATTTT. It is translated as CASSRSGSAGGNQPQHF.

This rearrangement joins TRBV7-2 to TRBJ1-5; D is uncertain. V lost 3 bases to trimming and J lost 4 bases, with 16 bases between them. Germline assignment: CDR1 SGHTA and CDR2 FQGNSA. This CDR3 spans 16 amino acids. CDR3 DNA: TGTGCCAGCAGCTTGGAGGGCAGTCTACTTAATCAGCCCCAGCATTTT. This encodes CASSLEGSLLNQPQHF.

The CDR3 DNA sequence: TGTGCCAGCAGCCGGGACAGTCTAGCCAAAAACATTCAGTACTTC. It translates to CASSRDSLAKNIQYF. The chain employs TRBV7-8 and TRBJ2-4, with TRBD1 identical over 7 bases. V lost 5 bases, J lost 0 bases, and 4 bases stayed unmatched. CDR1 and CDR2 from the germline V gene are SGHVS and FQNEAQ. This CDR3 has 15 residues. The full variable domain, with the rest looked up from reference TRBV7-8 and TRBJ2-4, is GAGVSQSPRYKVAKRGQDVALRCDPISGHVSLFWYQQALGQGPEFLTYFQNEAQLDKSGLPSDRFFAERPEGSVSTLKIQRTQQEDSAVYLCASSRDSLAKNIQYFGAGTRLSVL.

This chain links TRBV5-1 with TRBJ1-6, with 7 bases lining up with TRBD1. CDR3 length equals 17 residues. Unmatched junction bases numbered 10, after V lost 1 base and J lost 6 bases. Germline V gene sequence: CDR1 SGHRS, CDR2 YFSETQ. CDR3 DNA: TGCGCCAGCAGCTTGAGAGGTCAGGGACAGTCTAATTCACCCCTCCACTTT. Translation: CASSLRGQGQSNSPLHF. Combining the CDR3 with reference TRBV5-1 and TRBJ1-6 gives the whole variable domain KAGVTQTPRYLIKTRGQQVTLSCSPISGHRSVSWYQQTPGQGLQFLFEYFSETQRNKGNFPGRFSGRQFSNSRSEMNVSTLELGDSALYLCASSLRGQGQSNSPLHFGNGTRLTVT.

The rearrangement links TRBV5-1 to TRBJ1-2, with D possibly TRBD1 on 5 matching bases. The CDR3 is made up of 13 amino acids. Trimming stripped 0 bases from V and 4 bases from J, with 7 bases between. Germline CDR1 SGHRS, CDR2 YFSETQ. CDR3 region: CASSLAGGYGYTF. For the CDR3, the DNA is TGCGCCAGCAGCTTGGCGGGGGGCTATGGCTACACCTTC.

The chain joins TRBV29-1 to TRBJ2-2; TRBD2 matches at 11 bases. The V segment lost 6 bases and the J segment 1 base; nucleotides outside the gene matches: 7. The CDR3 extends over 16 amino acids. CDR1 is SQVTM and CDR2 is ANQGSEA in the germline V gene. CDR3 region: CSVARTSGWNTGELFF. CDR3 sequence (DNA): TGCAGCGTGGCTCGGACTAGCGGGTGGAACACCGGGGAGCTGTTTTTT.

The chain links TRBV19 to TRBJ2-1; 7 bases fit TRBD1. Looked up from germline, CDR1 is LNHDA and CDR2 is SQIVND (reference sequence). This CDR3 comprises 14 residues. Unmatched junction bases numbered 8, after V lost 5 bases and J lost 7 bases. CDR3 in amino acids: CASSSQTGMNEQFF. The CDR3 DNA reads as TGTGCCAGTAGTTCACAGACAGGGATGAATGAGCAGTTCTTC.